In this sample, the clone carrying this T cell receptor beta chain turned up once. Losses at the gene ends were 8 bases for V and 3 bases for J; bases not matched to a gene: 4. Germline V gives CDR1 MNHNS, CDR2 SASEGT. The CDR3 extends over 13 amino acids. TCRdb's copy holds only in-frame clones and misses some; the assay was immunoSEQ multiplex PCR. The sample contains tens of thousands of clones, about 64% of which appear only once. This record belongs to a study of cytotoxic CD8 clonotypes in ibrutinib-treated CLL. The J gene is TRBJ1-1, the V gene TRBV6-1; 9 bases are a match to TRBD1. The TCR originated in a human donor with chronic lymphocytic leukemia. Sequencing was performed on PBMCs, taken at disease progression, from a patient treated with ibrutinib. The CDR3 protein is CASCRDRDTEAFF. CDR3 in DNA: TGTGCCAGCTGCCGGGACAGGGACACTGAAGCTTTCTTT.